These T cell receptor beta chains were read from a single sample in a study of shared clonotypes between healthy human individuals. The data were produced by immunoSEQ multiplex PCR, yet TCRdb's version contains in-frame clones alone and is incomplete. The table includes 2,100,000 or so clones, approximately 96% detected once. The sample was naive CD4+ T cells sorted from blood. These receptors were obtained from a young man in good health. Each CDR3 is given with its conserved first and last residue.

j_call: TRBJ2-5; v_call: TRBV2; cdr3_aa: CASSEGGRTQETQYF
j_call: TRBJ2-3; v_call: TRBV4-3; cdr3_aa: CASSQDSVNPGYTQYF
j_call: TRBJ1-3; v_call: TRBV4-1; cdr3_aa: CASSQPTGGSGNTIYF
j_call: TRBJ2-5; v_call: TRBV5-1; cdr3_aa: CASSLAGTGLETQYF
j_call: TRBJ2-7; v_call: TRBV30; cdr3_aa: CAWGMGASYEQYF
j_call: TRBJ2-1; v_call: TRBV11-3; cdr3_aa: CASSPPGYNEQFF
j_call: TRBJ2-1; v_call: TRBV5-6; cdr3_aa: CASSWGPGGHYNEQFF
j_call: TRBJ2-7; v_call: TRBV6-4; cdr3_aa: CASRSQTGAYEQYF
j_call: TRBJ1-4; v_call: TRBV7-6; cdr3_aa: CASSLRTAFNEKLFF
j_call: TRBJ1-2; v_call: TRBV18; cdr3_aa: CASSPETGNYGYTF
j_call: TRBJ2-4; v_call: TRBV25-1; cdr3_aa: CASSEPGAAKNIQYF
j_call: TRBJ2-2; v_call: TRBV10-2; cdr3_aa: CASSEIPSGAGGELFF
j_call: TRBJ2-1; v_call: TRBV28; cdr3_aa: CASSLGTIANGEQFF
j_call: TRBJ2-5; v_call: TRBV5-5; cdr3_aa: CASSLLMSTNKYF
j_call: TRBJ1-2; v_call: TRBV7-6; cdr3_aa: CASSSHPTGTPNYGYTF
j_call: TRBJ2-3; v_call: TRBV27; cdr3_aa: CASSPLGEGGYGTDTQYF
j_call: TRBJ2-7; v_call: TRBV18; cdr3_aa: CASSSYGQGGSGEQYF
j_call: TRBJ1-2; v_call: TRBV6-5; cdr3_aa: CASSQSGTGGGGYTF
j_call: TRBJ1-2; v_call: TRBV5-6; cdr3_aa: CASSFDRANYGYTF
j_call: TRBJ1-4; v_call: TRBV10-3; cdr3_aa: CAIRGTGLGEKLFF
j_call: TRBJ2-3; v_call: TRBV6-5; cdr3_aa: CASRSGPSVADTQYF
j_call: TRBJ2-3; v_call: TRBV7-8; cdr3_aa: CASSLDMGRGLYF
j_call: TRBJ1-1; v_call: TRBV15; cdr3_aa: CATSRDLRELAFF
j_call: TRBJ1-2; v_call: TRBV14; cdr3_aa: CASSQAADGYTF
j_call: TRBJ1-6; v_call: TRBV5-4; cdr3_aa: CASSLGGPSSYNSPLHF
j_call: TRBJ1-6; v_call: TRBV6-1; cdr3_aa: CASRLDKANSPLHF
j_call: TRBJ2-5; v_call: TRBV28; cdr3_aa: CASSPRDWYQETQYF
j_call: TRBJ2-5; v_call: TRBV27; cdr3_aa: CASRELAGGPETQYF
j_call: TRBJ1-1; v_call: TRBV7-7; cdr3_aa: CASSLMQNTEAFF
j_call: TRBJ2-1; v_call: TRBV6-5; cdr3_aa: CASSYSLGRDNEQFF
j_call: TRBJ1-1; v_call: TRBV10-3; cdr3_aa: CAISEEGADLVGNTEAFF
j_call: TRBJ1-6; v_call: TRBV19; cdr3_aa: CASSSSGGLDNSPLHF
j_call: TRBJ1-2; v_call: TRBV6-6; cdr3_aa: CASSQGAEYGYTF
j_call: TRBJ2-2; v_call: TRBV5-4; cdr3_aa: CASSLGTVGGELFF
j_call: TRBJ2-5; v_call: TRBV5-1; cdr3_aa: CASSPWTSGGAQETQYF
j_call: TRBJ2-3; v_call: TRBV6-5; cdr3_aa: CASRAGLAYTDTQYF
j_call: TRBJ2-1; v_call: TRBV7-3; cdr3_aa: CASRKTSGGSNEQFF
j_call: TRBJ1-6; v_call: TRBV19; cdr3_aa: CASRMETGGGSPLHF
j_call: TRBJ2-7; v_call: TRBV7-2; cdr3_aa: CASSYYWDSNEQYF
j_call: TRBJ1-2; v_call: TRBV4-3; cdr3_aa: CASSQDIGSGGYTF
j_call: TRBJ1-3; v_call: TRBV6-6; cdr3_aa: CASGAGTPGNTIYF
j_call: TRBJ1-4; v_call: TRBV7-9; cdr3_aa: CASSRDIEKLFF